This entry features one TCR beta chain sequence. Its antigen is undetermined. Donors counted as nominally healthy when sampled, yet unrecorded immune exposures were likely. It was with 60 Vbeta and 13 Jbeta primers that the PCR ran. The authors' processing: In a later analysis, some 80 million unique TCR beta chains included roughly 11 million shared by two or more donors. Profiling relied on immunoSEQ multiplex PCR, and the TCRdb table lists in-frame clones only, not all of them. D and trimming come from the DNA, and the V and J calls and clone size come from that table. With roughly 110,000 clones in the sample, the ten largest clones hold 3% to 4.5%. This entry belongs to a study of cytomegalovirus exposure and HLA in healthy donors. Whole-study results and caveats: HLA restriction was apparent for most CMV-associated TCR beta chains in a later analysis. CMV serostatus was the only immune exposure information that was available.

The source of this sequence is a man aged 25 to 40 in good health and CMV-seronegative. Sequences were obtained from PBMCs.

Here the CDR3 DNA reads TGTGCCAGCAGCGTAGTCCCCGGGATGAATTCACCCCTCCACTTT. Its protein is CASSVVPGMNSPLHF. The chain couples TRBV9 to TRBJ1-6; the D is unclear. Trimming pared 0 bases from V and 7 bases from J, leaving 11 bases between. Germline CDR1 SGDLS, CDR2 YYNGEE. CDR3 length equals 15 residues. Filled out from reference TRBV9 and TRBJ1-6, the complete variable domain reads DSGVTQTPKHLITATGQRVTLRCSPRSGDLSVYWYQQSLDQGLQFLIQYYNGEERAKGNILERFSAQQFPDLHSELNLSSLELGDSALYFCASSVVPGMNSPLHFGNGTRLTVT.